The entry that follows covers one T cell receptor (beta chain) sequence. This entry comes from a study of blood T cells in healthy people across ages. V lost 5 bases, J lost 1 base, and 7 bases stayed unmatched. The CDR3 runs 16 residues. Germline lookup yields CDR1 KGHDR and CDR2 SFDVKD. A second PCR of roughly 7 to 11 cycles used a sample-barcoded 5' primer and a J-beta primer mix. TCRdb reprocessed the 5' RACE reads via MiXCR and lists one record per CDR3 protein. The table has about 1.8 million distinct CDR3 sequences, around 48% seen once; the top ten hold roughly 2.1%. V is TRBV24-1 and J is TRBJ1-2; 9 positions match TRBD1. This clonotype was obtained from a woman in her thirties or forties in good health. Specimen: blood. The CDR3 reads CATSGRGTGNNYGYTF. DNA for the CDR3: TGTGCCACCAGTGGGAGGGGGACAGGGAATAACTATGGCTACACCTTC.